The clone carrying this TCR beta chain has a handful of counts. The sample belongs to a study of blood T cell repertoires in COVID-19. V was pared by 6 bases and J by 4 bases, with 10 bases between. The CDR3 has 13 amino acids. Germline values: CDR1 KGHSH, CDR2 LQKENI. Libraries were prepared by immunoSEQ multiplex PCR; TCRdb keeps only in-frame clonotypes and omits some of them. The sample lists approximately 170,000 clones, 80% to 90% occurring once. The sample comprised PBMCs or T cells enriched from blood (not recorded which). The chain joins TRBV18 to TRBJ1-5; a possible D gene is TRBD1 (6 bases). The sequence was collected from a woman aged 45 to 65 who had recovered from COVID-19. The CDR3 bases are TGTGCCAGCTCTCAGCAGGGGAATCAGCCCCAGCATTTT. Protein: CASSQQGNQPQHF.